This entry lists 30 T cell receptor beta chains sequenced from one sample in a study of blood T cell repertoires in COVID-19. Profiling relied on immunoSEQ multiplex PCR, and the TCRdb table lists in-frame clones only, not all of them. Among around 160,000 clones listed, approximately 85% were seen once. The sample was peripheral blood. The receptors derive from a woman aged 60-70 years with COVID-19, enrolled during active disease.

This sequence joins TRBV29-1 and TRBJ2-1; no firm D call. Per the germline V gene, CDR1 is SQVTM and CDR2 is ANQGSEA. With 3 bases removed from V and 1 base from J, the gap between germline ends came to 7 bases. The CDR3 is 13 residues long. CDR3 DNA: TGCAGCGTTGATCCCTCTTCCTACAATGAGCAGTTCTTC. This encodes CSVDPSSYNEQFF.

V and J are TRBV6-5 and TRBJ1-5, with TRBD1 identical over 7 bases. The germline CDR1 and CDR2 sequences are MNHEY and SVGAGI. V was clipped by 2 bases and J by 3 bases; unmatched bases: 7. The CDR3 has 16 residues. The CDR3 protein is CASSYRGTVHNQPQHF. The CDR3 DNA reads TGTGCCAGCAGTTACCGGGGGACAGTGCACAATCAGCCCCAGCATTTT.

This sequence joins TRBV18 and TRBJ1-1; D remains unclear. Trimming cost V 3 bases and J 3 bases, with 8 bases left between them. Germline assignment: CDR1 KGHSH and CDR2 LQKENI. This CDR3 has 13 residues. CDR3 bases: TGTGCCAGCTCACCTCTCCCGGACACTGAAGCTTTCTTT. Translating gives CASSPLPDTEAFF.

The CDR3 sequence is CASSLKGWGSDEQFF. CDR3 DNA sequence: TGTGCCAGCAGCTTGAAGGGGTGGGGAAGCGATGAGCAGTTCTTC. J is TRBJ2-1 and V is TRBV5-6; a weak D match, TRBD1 (5 bases). This CDR3 has 15 residues. The germline V and J ends were trimmed by 1 base and 8 bases, with 16 bases remaining between them. Germline loops: CDR1 SGHDT, CDR2 YYEEEE.

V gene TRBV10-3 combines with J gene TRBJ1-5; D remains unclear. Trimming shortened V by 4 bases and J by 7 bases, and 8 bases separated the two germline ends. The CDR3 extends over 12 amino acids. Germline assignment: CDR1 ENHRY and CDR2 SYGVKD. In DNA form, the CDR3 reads TGTGCCATCAGTGTCCGAGGACAGCCCCAGCATTTT. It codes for CAISVRGQPQHF.

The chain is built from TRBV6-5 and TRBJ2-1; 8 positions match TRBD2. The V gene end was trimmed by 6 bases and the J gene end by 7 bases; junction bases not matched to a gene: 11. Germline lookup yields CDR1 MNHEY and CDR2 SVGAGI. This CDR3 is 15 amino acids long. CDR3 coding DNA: TGTGCCAGCAGACAATATTTAAGCGGGGGTAATGAGCAGTTCTTC. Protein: CASRQYLSGGNEQFF.

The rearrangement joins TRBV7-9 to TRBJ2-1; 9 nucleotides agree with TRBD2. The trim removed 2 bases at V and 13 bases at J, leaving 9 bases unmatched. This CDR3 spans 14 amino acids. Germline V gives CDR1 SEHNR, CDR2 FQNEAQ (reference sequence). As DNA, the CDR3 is TGTGCCAGCAGCTTATCCGCTAGCGGGGCCTGCCAGTTCTTC. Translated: CASSLSASGACQFF.

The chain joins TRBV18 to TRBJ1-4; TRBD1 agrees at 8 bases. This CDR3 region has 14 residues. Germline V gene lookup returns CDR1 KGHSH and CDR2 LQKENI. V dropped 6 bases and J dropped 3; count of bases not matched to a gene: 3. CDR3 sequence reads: CASSATGANEKLFF. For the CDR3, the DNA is TGTGCCAGCTCCGCGACAGGGGCTAATGAAAAACTGTTTTTT.

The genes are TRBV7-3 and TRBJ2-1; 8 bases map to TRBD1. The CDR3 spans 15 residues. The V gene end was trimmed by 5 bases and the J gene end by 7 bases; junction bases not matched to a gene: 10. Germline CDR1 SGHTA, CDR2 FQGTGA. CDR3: CASSPSGTGFNEQFF. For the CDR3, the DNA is TGTGCCAGCAGCCCCTCCGGGACAGGTTTTAATGAGCAGTTCTTC.

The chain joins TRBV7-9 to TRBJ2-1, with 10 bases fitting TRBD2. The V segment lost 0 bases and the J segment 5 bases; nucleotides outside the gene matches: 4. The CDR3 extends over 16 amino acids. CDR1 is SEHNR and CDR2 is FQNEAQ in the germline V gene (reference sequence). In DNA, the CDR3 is TGTGCCAGCAGCTTAGCTAGCGGGGGGCCGGACAATGAGCAGTTCTTC. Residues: CASSLASGGPDNEQFF.

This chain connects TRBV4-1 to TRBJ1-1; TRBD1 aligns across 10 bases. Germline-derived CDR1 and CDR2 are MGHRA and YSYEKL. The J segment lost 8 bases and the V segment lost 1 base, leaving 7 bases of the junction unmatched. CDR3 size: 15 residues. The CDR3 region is CASSQGQGAKAEAFF. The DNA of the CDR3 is TGCGCCAGCAGCCAAGGACAGGGGGCGAAAGCGGAAGCTTTCTTT.

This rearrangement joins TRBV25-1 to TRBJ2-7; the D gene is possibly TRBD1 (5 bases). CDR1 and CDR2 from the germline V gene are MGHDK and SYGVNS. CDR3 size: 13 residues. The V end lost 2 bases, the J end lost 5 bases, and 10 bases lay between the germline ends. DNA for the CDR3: TGTGCCAGCAGTGAAGGCAGGGATCACGAGCAGTACTTC. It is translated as CASSEGRDHEQYF.

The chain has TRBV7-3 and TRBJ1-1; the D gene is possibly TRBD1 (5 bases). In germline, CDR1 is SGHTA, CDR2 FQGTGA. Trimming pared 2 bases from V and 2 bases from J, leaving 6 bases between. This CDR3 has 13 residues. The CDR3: CASSLGTNTEAFF. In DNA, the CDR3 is TGTGCCAGCAGCTTAGGGACTAACACTGAAGCTTTCTTT.

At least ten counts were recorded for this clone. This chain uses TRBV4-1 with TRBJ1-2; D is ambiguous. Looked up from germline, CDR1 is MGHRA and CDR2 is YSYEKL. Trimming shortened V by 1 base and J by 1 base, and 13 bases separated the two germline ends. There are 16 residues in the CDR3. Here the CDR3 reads CASSQVQVEGNYGYTF. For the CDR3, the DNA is TGCGCCAGCAGCCAAGTCCAGGTGGAGGGTAACTATGGCTACACCTTC.

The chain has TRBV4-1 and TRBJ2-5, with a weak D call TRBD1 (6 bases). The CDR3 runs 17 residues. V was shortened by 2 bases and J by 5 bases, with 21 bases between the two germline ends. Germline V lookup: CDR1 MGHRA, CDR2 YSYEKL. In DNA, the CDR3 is TGCGCCAGCAGCCAAAGCCTCTCAGGGGCACTTCTGGAGACCCAGTACTTC. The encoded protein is CASSQSLSGALLETQYF.

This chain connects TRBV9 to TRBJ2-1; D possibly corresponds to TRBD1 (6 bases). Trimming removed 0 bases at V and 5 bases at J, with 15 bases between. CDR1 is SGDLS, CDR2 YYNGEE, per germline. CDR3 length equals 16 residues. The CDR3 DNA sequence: TGTGCCAGCAGCGTAGTCGGGACACGGGGACACAATGAGCAGTTCTTC. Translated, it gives CASSVVGTRGHNEQFF.

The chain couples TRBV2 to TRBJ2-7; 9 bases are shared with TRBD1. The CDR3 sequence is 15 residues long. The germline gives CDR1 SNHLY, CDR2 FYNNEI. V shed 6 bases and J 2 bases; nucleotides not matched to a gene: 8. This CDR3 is CASRDRDRAAYEQYF. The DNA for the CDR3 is TGTGCCAGCAGGGACCGGGACAGGGCGGCCTACGAGCAGTACTTC.

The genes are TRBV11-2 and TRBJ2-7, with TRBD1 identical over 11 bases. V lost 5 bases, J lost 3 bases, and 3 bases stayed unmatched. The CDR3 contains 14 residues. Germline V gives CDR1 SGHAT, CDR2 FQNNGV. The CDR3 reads CASSRGQGGYEQYF. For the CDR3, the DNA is TGTGCCAGCAGCCGGGGACAGGGGGGCTACGAGCAGTACTTC.

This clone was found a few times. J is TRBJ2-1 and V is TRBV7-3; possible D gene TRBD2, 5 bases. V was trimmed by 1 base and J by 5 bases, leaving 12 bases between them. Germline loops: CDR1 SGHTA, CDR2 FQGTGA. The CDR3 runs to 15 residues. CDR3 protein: CASSLKGSGHNEQFF. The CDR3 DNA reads TGTGCCAGCAGCTTAAAGGGCAGCGGCCACAATGAGCAGTTCTTC.

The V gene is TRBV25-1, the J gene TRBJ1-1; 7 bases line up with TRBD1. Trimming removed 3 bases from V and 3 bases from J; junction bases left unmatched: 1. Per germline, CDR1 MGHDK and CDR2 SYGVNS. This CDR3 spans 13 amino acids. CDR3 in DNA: TGTGCCAGCAGTGAGGGACAGTACACTGAAGCTTTCTTT. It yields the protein CASSEGQYTEAFF.

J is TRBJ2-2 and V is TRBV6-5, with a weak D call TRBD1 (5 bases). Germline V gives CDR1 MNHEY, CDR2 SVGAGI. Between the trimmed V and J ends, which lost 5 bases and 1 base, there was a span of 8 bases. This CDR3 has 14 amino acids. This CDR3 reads CASSNTGNTGELFF. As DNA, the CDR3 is TGTGCCAGCAGTAACACAGGGAACACCGGGGAGCTGTTTTTT.

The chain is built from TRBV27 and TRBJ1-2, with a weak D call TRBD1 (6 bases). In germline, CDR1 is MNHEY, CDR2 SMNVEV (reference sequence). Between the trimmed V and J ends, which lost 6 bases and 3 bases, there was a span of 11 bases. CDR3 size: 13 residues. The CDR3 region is CASRVDRYYGYTF. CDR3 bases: TGTGCCAGCAGAGTGGACAGATACTATGGCTACACCTTC.

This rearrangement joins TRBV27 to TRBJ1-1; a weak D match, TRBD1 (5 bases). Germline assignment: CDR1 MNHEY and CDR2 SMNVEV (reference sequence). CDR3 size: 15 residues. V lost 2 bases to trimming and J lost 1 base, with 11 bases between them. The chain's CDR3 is CASSLRGLGNTEAFF. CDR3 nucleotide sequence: TGTGCCAGCAGTTTAAGGGGTCTGGGGAACACTGAAGCTTTCTTT.

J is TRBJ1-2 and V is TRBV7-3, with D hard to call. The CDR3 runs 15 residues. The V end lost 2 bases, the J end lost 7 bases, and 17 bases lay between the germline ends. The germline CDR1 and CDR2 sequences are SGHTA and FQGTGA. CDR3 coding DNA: TGTGCCAGCAGCTTAGGGCTACGGGGATCGGGTGGCTACACCTTC. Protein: CASSLGLRGSGGYTF.

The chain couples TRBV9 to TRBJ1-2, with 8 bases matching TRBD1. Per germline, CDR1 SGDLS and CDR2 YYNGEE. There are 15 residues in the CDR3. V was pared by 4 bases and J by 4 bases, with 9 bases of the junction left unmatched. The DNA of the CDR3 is TGTGCCAGCAGCCAAACAGGGGGACTATCCTATGGCTACACCTTC. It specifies CASSQTGGLSYGYTF.

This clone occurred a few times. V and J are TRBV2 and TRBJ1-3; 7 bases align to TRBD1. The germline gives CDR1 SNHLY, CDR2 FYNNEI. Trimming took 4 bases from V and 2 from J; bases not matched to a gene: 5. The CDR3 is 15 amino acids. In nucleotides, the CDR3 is TGTGCCAGCAGTGTTCAGGGGGTAGCTGGAAACACCATATATTTT. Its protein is CASSVQGVAGNTIYF.

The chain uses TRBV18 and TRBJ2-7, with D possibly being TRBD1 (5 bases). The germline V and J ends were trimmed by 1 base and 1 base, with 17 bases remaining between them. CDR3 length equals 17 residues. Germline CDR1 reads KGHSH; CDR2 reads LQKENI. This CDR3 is CASSPRRQGTQSYEQYF. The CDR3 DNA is TGTGCCAGCTCACCACGTCGGCAGGGAACTCAGTCCTACGAGCAGTACTTC.

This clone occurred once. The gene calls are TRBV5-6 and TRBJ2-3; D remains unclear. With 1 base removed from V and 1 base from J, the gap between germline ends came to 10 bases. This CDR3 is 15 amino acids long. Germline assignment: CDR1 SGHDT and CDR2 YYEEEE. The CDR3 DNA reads TGTGCCAGCAGCTTGAGCCTGGTGGGCACAGATACGCAGTATTTT. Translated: CASSLSLVGTDTQYF.

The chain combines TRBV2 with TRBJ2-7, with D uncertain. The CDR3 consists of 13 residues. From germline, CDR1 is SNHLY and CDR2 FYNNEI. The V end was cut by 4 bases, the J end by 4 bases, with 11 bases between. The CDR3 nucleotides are TGTGCCAGCAGTGCAAGGCTGACTTACGAGCAGTACTTC. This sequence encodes CASSARLTYEQYF. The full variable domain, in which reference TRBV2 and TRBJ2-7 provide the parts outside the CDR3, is EPEVTQTPSHQVTQMGQEVILRCVPISNHLYFYWYRQILGQKVEFLVSFYNNEISEKSEIFDDQFSVERPDGSNFTLKIRSTKLEDSAMYFCASSARLTYEQYFGPGTRLTVT.

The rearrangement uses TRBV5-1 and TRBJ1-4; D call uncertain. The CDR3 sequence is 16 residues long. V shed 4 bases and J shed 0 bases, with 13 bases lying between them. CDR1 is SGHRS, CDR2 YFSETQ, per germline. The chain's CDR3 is CASSLDTPTTNEKLFF. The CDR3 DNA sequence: TGCGCCAGCAGCCTCGACACGCCGACAACTAATGAAAAACTGTTTTTT. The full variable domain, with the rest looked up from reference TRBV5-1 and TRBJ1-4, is KAGVTQTPRYLIKTRGQQVTLSCSPISGHRSVSWYQQTPGQGLQFLFEYFSETQRNKGNFPGRFSGRQFSNSRSEMNVSTLELGDSALYLCASSLDTPTTNEKLFFGSGTQLSVL.